The 21 T cell receptor beta chains listed next were all sequenced from one sample in a study of blood T cell repertoires in COVID-19. The table came from immunoSEQ multiplex PCR; TCRdb's copy has only in-frame clones and leaves some out. The sample yields 140,000 to 150,000 clones, 88% seen once. Sample: peripheral blood. All receptors come from a human donor in a cohort sampled during active COVID-19.

CDR3 nucleotides: TGTGCCAGCAGCTTGGCCGGAGGGTTCGACGAGCAGTACTTC. This encodes CASSLAGGFDEQYF. This chain uses TRBV5-6 with TRBJ2-7; tentatively, D is TRBD2 (6 bases). The V gene's germline CDR1 is SGHDT and CDR2 YYEEEE. The CDR3 length is 14 residues. V was cut by 0 bases and J by 5 bases, with 12 bases left in between.

Only one count was recorded for this clone. The V gene is TRBV18, the J gene TRBJ1-6; 9 nucleotides match TRBD1. The V gene end was trimmed by 3 bases and the J gene end by 7 bases; junction bases not matched to a gene: 1. Germline lookup yields CDR1 KGHSH and CDR2 LQKENI. CDR3 length: 14 amino acids. The CDR3 loop is CASSPGQGNSPLHF. Written as DNA, the CDR3 is TGTGCCAGCTCACCGGGACAGGGAAATTCACCCCTCCACTTT.

V and J are TRBV27 and TRBJ2-5; perhaps TRBD2 as D (6 bases). The germline V and J ends were trimmed by 1 base and 2 bases, with 14 bases remaining between them. The CDR3 contains 16 residues. Germline V gene sequence: CDR1 MNHEY, CDR2 SMNVEV (reference sequence). Here the CDR3 DNA reads TGTGCCAGCAGTTTATTAAACGGAGGGATTCAAGAGACCCAGTACTTC. This encodes CASSLLNGGIQETQYF.

The chain employs TRBV28 and TRBJ1-1; D might be TRBD1 (5 bases). V lost 6 bases, J lost 0 bases, and 14 bases lay in between. Germline lookup yields CDR1 MDHEN and CDR2 SYDVKM. The CDR3 runs 15 residues. In DNA, the CDR3 is TGTGCCAGCAGGACAGACTGGCCCTTGAACACTGAAGCTTTCTTT. Translating gives CASRTDWPLNTEAFF. The whole variable domain, filled in from reference TRBV28 and TRBJ1-1, reads DVKVTQSSRYLVKRTGEKVFLECVQDMDHENMFWYRQDPGLGLRLIYFSYDVKMKEKGDIPEGYSVSREKKERFSLILESASTNQTSMYLCASRTDWPLNTEAFFGQGTRLTVV.

The V and J genes are TRBV2 and TRBJ1-1; 8 bases line up with TRBD1. V shed 5 bases, J shed 1 base, and the junction held 3 bases outside the gene matches. From germline, CDR1 is SNHLY and CDR2 FYNNEI. The CDR3 is made up of 14 amino acids. The chain's CDR3 is CASSHGTGNTEAFF. The CDR3 DNA reads as TGTGCCAGCAGTCACGGGACAGGGAACACTGAAGCTTTCTTT.

The chain uses TRBV9 and TRBJ1-6, with D possibly TRBD1 on 6 matching bases. This CDR3 spans 17 amino acids. V lost 3 bases and J 0 bases, leaving 13 bases between the germline ends. The germline V gene encodes CDR1 SGDLS and CDR2 YYNGEE. The CDR3 spells CASSEDWTVSYNSPLHF. The CDR3 bases are TGTGCCAGCAGCGAGGACTGGACAGTCTCCTATAATTCACCCCTCCACTTT.

This clone is a singleton in its sample. The CDR3 nucleotides read TGTGCCAGCTGGGCATCTATTGACTATGGCTACACCTTC. It yields the protein CASWASIDYGYTF. The chain has TRBV28 and TRBJ1-2, with D hard to call. Germline V gene data show CDR1 as MDHEN and CDR2 as SYDVKM. This CDR3 is 13 amino acids long. V lost 8 bases, J lost 3 bases, and 13 bases lay in between.

The chain joins TRBV5-4 to TRBJ1-1; D may be TRBD1 (6 bases). V lost 3 bases and J 3 bases, leaving 12 bases between the germline ends. This CDR3 contains 14 residues. Germline loops: CDR1 SGHNT, CDR2 YYREEE (reference sequence). CDR3 sequence: CASSSQQGYTEAFF. In DNA form, the CDR3 reads TGTGCCAGCAGCTCTCAACAGGGCTACACTGAAGCTTTCTTT.

This rearrangement joins TRBV7-9 to TRBJ2-2, with 9 positions matching TRBD1. Germline V gives CDR1 SEHNR, CDR2 FQNEAQ (reference sequence). V shed 4 bases, J shed 3 bases, and the junction held 6 bases outside the gene matches. The CDR3 is 16 residues long. CDR3: CASSYGTGFHTGELFF. The CDR3 nucleotides are TGTGCCAGCAGCTACGGGACAGGGTTTCACACCGGGGAGCTGTTTTTT.

V and J are TRBV7-2 and TRBJ2-1; tentative D call: TRBD1 (5 bases). Germline V gene data show CDR1 as SGHTA and CDR2 as FQGNSA. V shed 2 bases and J shed 9 bases, with 11 bases lying between them. This CDR3 is 13 amino acids long. The CDR3 is CASSLTWGTEQFF. The CDR3 region has the DNA TGTGCCAGCAGCTTAACGTGGGGCACTGAGCAGTTCTTC.

The chain couples TRBV28 to TRBJ1-5, with D possibly being TRBD1 (5 bases). Per the germline V gene, CDR1 is MDHEN and CDR2 is SYDVKM. Trimming removed 2 bases from V and 7 bases from J, with 18 bases in between. This CDR3 region has 16 residues. CDR3: CASSLQQGWSGQPQHF. The CDR3 bases are TGTGCCAGCAGTTTACAGCAGGGTTGGTCGGGCCAGCCCCAGCATTTT.

This clone occurred once. This chain connects TRBV9 to TRBJ2-1; TRBD2 might be the D (6 bases). The germline V and J ends were trimmed by 3 bases and 2 bases, with 18 bases remaining between them. The CDR3 totals 17 residues. The germline CDR1 and CDR2 sequences are SGDLS and YYNGEE. The CDR3 nucleotides are TGTGCCAGCAGCGCCTACAGCGGGCTAGCCGCCTACAATGAGCAGTTCTTC. Translation gives CASSAYSGLAAYNEQFF.

The chain joins TRBV5-6 to TRBJ2-1; D is possibly TRBD1 (5 bases). CDR1 and CDR2 from the germline V gene are SGHDT and YYEEEE. The CDR3 has 15 amino acids. V shed 6 bases and J shed 12 bases, with 25 bases lying between them. The CDR3 DNA sequence: TGTGCCAGCACCTCCGCCCCTCCAGGGATGGTAGGGCAGTTCTTC. Translated, it gives CASTSAPPGMVGQFF.

The V gene is TRBV19, the J gene TRBJ2-1; D perhaps matches TRBD2 (6 bases). The CDR3 has 16 amino acids. V was shortened by 1 base and J by 1 base, with 11 bases between the two germline ends. Germline-derived CDR1 and CDR2 are LNHDA and SQIVND (reference sequence). The CDR3 region has the DNA TGTGCCAGTAGTATAGCGGGGCTAGCGTCCTACAATGAGCAGTTCTTC. This gives the protein CASSIAGLASYNEQFF.

This clone was counted only a few times. The chain joins TRBV30 to TRBJ2-1, with 9 bases identical to TRBD2. The length of the CDR3 is 13 residues. Germline V gives CDR1 GTSNPN, CDR2 SVGIG (reference sequence). V was pared by 8 bases and J by 0 bases, with 2 bases of the junction left unmatched. The CDR3 protein is CAQTSGSYNEQFF. DNA of the CDR3: TGTGCCCAGACTAGCGGCTCCTACAATGAGCAGTTCTTC. The full variable domain, its missing parts supplied by reference TRBV30 and TRBJ2-1, is SQTIHQWPATLVQPVGSPLSLECTVEGTSNPNLYWYRQAAGRGLQLLFYSVGIGQISSEVPQNLSASRPQDRQFILSSKKLLLSDSGFYLCAQTSGSYNEQFFGPGTRLTVL.

The rearrangement links TRBV19 to TRBJ2-1, with TRBD1 matching over 7 bases. Losses at the gene ends were 4 bases for V and 5 bases for J; bases not matched to a gene: 5. Germline CDR1 and CDR2: LNHDA and SQIVND (reference sequence). The CDR3 has 14 residues. The CDR3 here is CASSTRTGHNEQFF. Here the CDR3 DNA reads TGTGCCAGTAGTACCCGGACAGGCCACAATGAGCAGTTCTTC.

In this sample, this clone turned up once. The chain is built from TRBV9 and TRBJ1-6; TRBD1 agrees at 7 bases. Germline CDR1 SGDLS, CDR2 YYNGEE. V was pared by 3 bases and J by 5 bases, with 5 bases of the junction left unmatched. The CDR3 is made up of 15 amino acids. CDR3 nucleotide sequence: TGTGCCAGCAGCGCCACAGGGGAAGATAATTCACCCCTCCACTTT. Translating it yields CASSATGEDNSPLHF.

The rearrangement joins TRBV15 to TRBJ2-5; maybe TRBD1 (6 bases). From germline, CDR1 is LNHNV and CDR2 YYDKDF (reference sequence). Trimming removed 0 bases at V and 3 bases at J, with 11 bases between. This CDR3 contains 15 residues. CDR3 loop: CATSRDQGREETQYF. The DNA of the CDR3 is TGTGCCACCAGCAGAGATCAGGGGCGGGAAGAGACCCAGTACTTC.

The chain couples TRBV19 to TRBJ2-3; tentative D call: TRBD1 (6 bases). The germline V and J ends were trimmed by 10 bases and 2 bases, with 19 bases remaining between them. This CDR3 region has 15 residues. CDR1 and CDR2 (germline): LNHDA, SQIVND (reference sequence). The CDR3 is CATGRGRGVTDTQYF. CDR3 coding DNA: TGTGCCACCGGCAGGGGTAGAGGGGTCACAGATACGCAGTATTTT.

This clone has just one count. As DNA, the CDR3 is TGTGCCAGCAGCTCGGGGGTGGGGAGCCCCCTCTACGAGCAGTACTTC. Amino acid sequence: CASSSGVGSPLYEQYF. The V call is TRBV7-2, the J call TRBJ2-7; possibly TRBD2 for D (6 bases). The CDR3 contains 16 residues. CDR1 and CDR2 (germline): SGHTA, FQGNSA. Trimming pared 4 bases from V and 3 bases from J, leaving 19 bases between.

The genes are TRBV4-2 and TRBJ2-3, with D tentatively TRBD2 (5 bases). The germline gives CDR1 LGHNA, CDR2 YNFKEQ. V dropped 0 bases and J dropped 3 bases, with 19 bases sitting between them. The CDR3 spans 18 residues. The CDR3 coding sequence is TGTGCCAGCAGCCAAGAGGCATATCCTAGCAGGAGAACAGATACGCAGTATTTT. Protein sequence: CASSQEAYPSRRTDTQYF.